What follows are 26 T cell receptor beta chains derived from one specimen sequenced in a study of beta chain features in type 1 diabetes. Study-level findings and limits: Moderate yet significant TCRB CDR3 shortening was seen in Type 1 diabetes patients in all four CD4+ subsets.

These receptors' targets are unknown. Sequenced material consisted of expressed TCRB transcripts (all of the isolated RNA was reverse transcribed). Sequenced by immunoSEQ multiplex PCR; TCRdb stores in-frame clones only, minus some. The sample shows 120,000 or so clones, around 16% of them seen only once. Input material: central memory CD4+ T cells from blood. All receptors derive from a man aged 18 to 30 with type 1 diabetes.

This rearrangement joins TRBV15 to TRBJ1-1; D not resolved. V was shortened by 6 bases and J by 10 bases, with 15 bases between the two germline ends. CDR3 length equals 12 residues. The germline gives CDR1 LNHNV, CDR2 YYDKDF (reference sequence). CDR3 residues: CATRKSDSGAFF. As DNA, the CDR3 is TGTGCCACCAGGAAATCGGACTCGGGAGCTTTCTTT. The whole variable domain, filled in from reference TRBV15 and TRBJ1-1, reads DAMVIQNPRYQVTQFGKPVTLSCSQTLNHNVMYWYQQKSSQAPKLLFHYYDKDFNNEADTPDNFQSRRPNTSFCFLDIRSPGLGDTAMYLCATRKSDSGAFFGQGTRLTVV.

The table lists this clone with a few counts. CDR3 nucleotides: TGTGCCTGGAGTGCGGGGGGCAATATGGCCAAAAACATTCAGTACTTC. It encodes CAWSAGGNMAKNIQYF. This sequence joins TRBV30 and TRBJ2-4; D is possibly TRBD2 (7 bases). V was trimmed by 1 base and J by 1 base, leaving 14 bases between them. The CDR3 is 16 residues long. Germline CDR1 and CDR2: GTSNPN and SVGIG (reference sequence).

V and J are TRBV14 and TRBJ1-2; tentatively, D is TRBD1 (6 bases). The CDR3 is 14 residues long. V gave up 4 bases and J gave up 2 bases, with 11 bases separating them. Looked up from germline, CDR1 is SGHDN and CDR2 is FVKESK. In DNA, the CDR3 is TGTGCCAGCAGCCGACTGACAGGCAACTATGGCTACACCTTC. It translates to CASSRLTGNYGYTF.

This clone occurred a few times. The same CDR3 can be traced to other DNA sequences in this sample. The chain links TRBV20-1 to TRBJ2-5; possibly TRBD2 for D (5 bases). Germline V CDR1 and CDR2: DFQATT, SNEGSKA (reference sequence). This CDR3 spans 11 amino acids. V was trimmed by 6 bases and J by 5 bases, leaving 10 bases between them. In DNA form, the CDR3 reads TGCAGTGCCCCACTAGGGGAGACCCAGTACTTC. Translation: CSAPLGETQYF.

This rearrangement joins TRBV5-4 to TRBJ2-1, with 13 bases that match TRBD2. The J segment lost 8 bases and the V segment lost 2 bases, leaving 7 bases of the junction unmatched. Germline CDR1 and CDR2: SGHNT and YYREEE (reference sequence). This CDR3 spans 16 amino acids. In DNA, the CDR3 is TGTGCCAGCAGCTTTAATGGACTAGCGGGAGTTCATGAGCAGTTCTTC. It codes for CASSFNGLAGVHEQFF.

J is TRBJ2-7 and V is TRBV2; a possible D gene is TRBD2 (6 bases). CDR1 and CDR2 from the germline V gene are SNHLY and FYNNEI. CDR3 length: 10 amino acids. Trimming stripped 7 bases from V and 6 bases from J, with 7 bases between. CDR3: CASTGAEQYF. The CDR3 nucleotides read TGTGCCAGCACGGGAGCCGAGCAGTACTTC.

This clone was seen a handful of times. The rearrangement links TRBV28 to TRBJ2-5, with D possibly TRBD1 on 5 matching bases. This CDR3 spans 14 amino acids. Deletions cut 8 bases from V and 4 bases from J, with 17 bases between. Looked up from germline, CDR1 is MDHEN and CDR2 is SYDVKM. The chain's CDR3 is CASSDSFLRETQYF. The CDR3 bases are TGTGCCAGCTCCGACAGTTTCCTCAGAGAGACCCAGTACTTC.

This clone was seen more than once but under ten times. The chain employs TRBV29-1 and TRBJ1-1; 7 bases fit TRBD1. Germline-derived CDR1 and CDR2 are SQVTM and ANQGSEA. This CDR3 has 13 residues. V was clipped by 3 bases and J by 3 bases; unmatched bases: 4. CDR3 sequence: CSVESQGYTEAFF. CDR3 bases: TGCAGCGTTGAGTCACAGGGGTACACTGAAGCTTTCTTT.

The chain links TRBV30 to TRBJ1-1; a weak D match, TRBD1 (5 bases). The CDR3 is 12 residues long. Germline CDR1 reads GTSNPN; CDR2 reads SVGIG (reference sequence). Trimming took 0 bases from V and 5 from J, leaving 7 bases between them. The CDR3 reads CAWSVQGTEAFF. The CDR3 nucleotides read TGTGCCTGGAGTGTTCAGGGTACTGAAGCTTTCTTT.

This clone was seen a handful of times. V usage is TRBV18 and J usage is TRBJ2-7, with D perhaps TRBD1 (6 bases). CDR1 is KGHSH, CDR2 LQKENI, per germline. The CDR3 loop spans 14 amino acids. Trimming removed 5 bases from V and 2 bases from J, with 13 bases in between. CDR3: CASSSSRDTYEQYF. The CDR3 DNA reads as TGTGCCAGCTCAAGTTCCCGGGACACCTACGAGCAGTACTTC.

The chain joins TRBV20-1 to TRBJ2-7; D call uncertain. Trimming took off 4 bases at V and 6 bases at J, with 7 bases between the two ends. This CDR3 spans 10 amino acids. Germline assignment: CDR1 DFQATT and CDR2 SNEGSKA (reference sequence). The CDR3 protein is CSATTSEQYF. The DNA of the CDR3 is TGCAGTGCTACAACATCCGAGCAGTACTTC.

This sequence joins TRBV9 and TRBJ1-6; D unclear. Germline-derived CDR1 and CDR2 are SGDLS and YYNGEE. The CDR3 runs to 13 residues. V lost 3 bases and J 3 bases, leaving 4 bases between the germline ends. In nucleotides, the CDR3 is TGTGCCAGCAGCGCGGACTATAATTCACCCCTCCACTTT. Its translation is CASSADYNSPLHF.

The chain uses TRBV11-2 and TRBJ2-7; weak D call: TRBD1 (6 bases). The V end lost 4 bases, the J end lost 5 bases, and 9 bases lay between the germline ends. CDR3 size: 12 residues. Germline V gives CDR1 SGHAT, CDR2 FQNNGV. In DNA, the CDR3 is TGTGCCAGCAGCTCCACAGGGAACGAGCAGTACTTC. Its translation: CASSSTGNEQYF. Full variable domain (missing parts from reference TRBV11-2 and TRBJ2-7): EAGVAQSPRYKIIEKRQSVAFWCNPISGHATLYWYQQILGQGPKLLIQFQNNGVVDDSQLPKDRFSAERLKGVDSTLKIQPAKLEDSAVYLCASSSTGNEQYFGPGTRLTVT.

This clone has more than one count but fewer than ten. The rearrangement uses TRBV30 and TRBJ1-2, with no clear D. The germline gives CDR1 GTSNPN, CDR2 SVGIG (reference sequence). Trimming removed 5 bases from V and 13 bases from J, with 20 bases in between. The CDR3 has 12 residues. CDR3 amino acids: CAWYSLGDVATF. DNA for the CDR3: TGTGCCTGGTATTCTCTCGGGGATGTGGCCACCTTC.

This rearrangement joins TRBV2 to TRBJ2-3; D is perhaps TRBD2 (5 bases). In germline, CDR1 is SNHLY, CDR2 FYNNEI. This CDR3 comprises 13 residues. Trimming stripped 5 bases from V and 2 bases from J, with 8 bases between. The CDR3 here is CASSPGLTDTQYF. The DNA of the CDR3 is TGTGCCAGCAGTCCCGGACTCACAGATACGCAGTATTTT.

Points on this clone: The junction shows a germline mismatch at one end, possibly a read error. The rearrangement links TRBV5-1 to TRBJ2-7, with 8 bases matching TRBD2. The CDR3 consists of 15 residues. Germline-derived CDR1 and CDR2 are SGHRS and YFSETQ. The CDR3 DNA is TGCGCCACCAGCTCGGGAACTAGCGGTGTTTACGAGCAGTACTTC. Translated, it gives CATSSGTSGVYEQYF.

The chain carries TRBV2 and TRBJ2-5, with a tentative D call TRBD2 (5 bases). The CDR3 spans 13 residues. From germline, CDR1 is SNHLY and CDR2 FYNNEI. The germline V and J ends were trimmed by 6 bases and 3 bases, with 11 bases remaining between them. In DNA, the CDR3 is TGTGCCAGCAGCGGGCTAGCAAAAGAGACCCAGTACTTC. This gives the protein CASSGLAKETQYF.

The V call is TRBV5-1, the J call TRBJ2-1, with 11 bases that match TRBD2. In germline, CDR1 is SGHRS, CDR2 YFSETQ. This CDR3 comprises 15 residues. Germline trimming cut 4 bases from V and 0 bases from J; bases unmatched to any gene: 0. Here the CDR3 DNA reads TGCGCCAGCAGCGGACTAGCGGGCTCCTACAATGAGCAGTTCTTC. Translating gives CASSGLAGSYNEQFF.

This clone was seen a single time. This chain links TRBV5-1 with TRBJ1-2; D is perhaps TRBD1 (6 bases). Germline V CDR1 and CDR2: SGHRS, YFSETQ. Trimming took off 1 base at V and 4 bases at J, with 11 bases between the two ends. The CDR3 is made up of 14 amino acids. The chain's CDR3 is CASSLLTGTYGYTF. The DNA of the CDR3 is TGCGCCAGCAGCTTGTTGACAGGAACCTATGGCTACACCTTC. Using reference TRBV5-1 and TRBJ1-2 for the parts outside the CDR3, the full variable domain is KAGVTQTPRYLIKTRGQQVTLSCSPISGHRSVSWYQQTPGQGLQFLFEYFSETQRNKGNFPGRFSGRQFSNSRSEMNVSTLELGDSALYLCASSLLTGTYGYTFGSGTRLTVV.

The CDR3 DNA reads as TGTGCCAGCAGCTTAGCCGACAGATACTATGGCTACACCTTC. Translation gives CASSLADRYYGYTF. The chain uses TRBV7-2 and TRBJ1-2; the D gene is possibly TRBD1 (5 bases). The CDR3 is 14 amino acids. Germline lookup yields CDR1 SGHTA and CDR2 FQGNSA. V lost 0 bases, J lost 3 bases, and 8 bases lay in between.

This clone has more than one count but fewer than ten. Mismatch with germline at one junction end may stem from a read error. The gene calls are TRBV7-7 and TRBJ2-1; the D gene is possibly TRBD2 (6 bases). This CDR3 spans 16 amino acids. Germline assignment: CDR1 SSHAT and CDR2 FNYEAQ (reference sequence). CDR3 sequence (DNA): TGTGCTAGCAGCTTACGACTAGAGGGGTACTACAATGAGCAGTTCTTC. Translated: CASSLRLEGYYNEQFF.

This clone was counted between two and nine times. V is TRBV30 and J is TRBJ2-1, with 10 bases matching TRBD1. The V gene's germline CDR1 is GTSNPN and CDR2 SVGIG (reference sequence). V dropped 0 bases and J dropped 6; count of bases not matched to a gene: 5. CDR3 length: 15 amino acids. The CDR3 spells CAWSVIRTGGNEQFF. Written as DNA, the CDR3 is TGTGCCTGGAGTGTCATAAGGACAGGGGGCAATGAGCAGTTCTTC.

The chain has TRBV28 and TRBJ1-1; D remains ambiguous. V was shortened by 3 bases and J by 0 bases, with 8 bases between the two germline ends. Germline-derived CDR1 and CDR2 are MDHEN and SYDVKM. The CDR3 spans 14 residues. DNA for the CDR3: TGTGCCAGCAGTTTCGGACCGTTGAACACTGAAGCTTTCTTT. Amino acids: CASSFGPLNTEAFF.

In its sample, this clone was seen a few times. The V call is TRBV18, the J call TRBJ2-3, with 8 bases lining up with TRBD2. Germline loops: CDR1 KGHSH, CDR2 LQKENI. Unmatched junction bases numbered 5, after V lost 9 bases and J lost 0 bases. This CDR3 comprises 14 residues. The CDR3 nucleotides read TGTGCCAGTACCGGGACTAGAAGCACAGATACGCAGTATTTT. Translation gives CASTGTRSTDTQYF.

The genes are TRBV5-1 and TRBJ1-4; D call uncertain. V dropped 0 bases and J dropped 8 bases, with 11 bases sitting between them. Per the germline V gene, CDR1 is SGHRS and CDR2 is YFSETQ. CDR3 size: 14 residues. The CDR3 region is CASSLDFLGEKLFF. Written as DNA, the CDR3 is TGCGCCAGCAGCTTGGATTTTCTCGGGGAAAAACTGTTTTTT.

The rearrangement joins TRBV7-2 to TRBJ2-5; 9 bases are shared with TRBD1. The CDR3 is 15 amino acids. V gave up 5 bases and J gave up 4 bases; unmatched junction bases: 8. Germline V gives CDR1 SGHTA, CDR2 FQGNSA. The CDR3 loop reads CASSPRDRELETQYF. CDR3 DNA: TGTGCCAGCAGCCCCCGGGACAGGGAATTAGAGACCCAGTACTTC.